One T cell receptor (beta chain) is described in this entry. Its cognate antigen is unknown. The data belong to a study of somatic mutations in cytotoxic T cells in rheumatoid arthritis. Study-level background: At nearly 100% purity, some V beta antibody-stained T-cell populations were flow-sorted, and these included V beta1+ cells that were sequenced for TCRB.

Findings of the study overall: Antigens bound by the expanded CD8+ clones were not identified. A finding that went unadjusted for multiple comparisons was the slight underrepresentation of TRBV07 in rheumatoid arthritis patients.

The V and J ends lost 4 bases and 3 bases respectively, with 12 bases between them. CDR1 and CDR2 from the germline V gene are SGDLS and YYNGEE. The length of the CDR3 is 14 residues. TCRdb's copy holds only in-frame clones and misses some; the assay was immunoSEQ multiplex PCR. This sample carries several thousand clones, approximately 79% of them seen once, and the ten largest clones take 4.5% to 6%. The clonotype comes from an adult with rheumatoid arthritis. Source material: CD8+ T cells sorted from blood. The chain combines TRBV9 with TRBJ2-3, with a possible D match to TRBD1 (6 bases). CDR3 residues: CASSPRGLTDTQYF. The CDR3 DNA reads TGTGCCAGCAGCCCCAGGGGATTGACAGATACGCAGTATTTT.